This T cell receptor beta chain emerged from a study of cytomegalovirus exposure and HLA in healthy donors. Healthy donors of bone marrow made up the group. This clone has only a few counts. V was clipped by 4 bases and J by 4 bases, with 12 bases between them. Germline CDR1 SGHTA, CDR2 FQGTGA. The CDR3 spans 14 residues. This PCR relied on a set of 60 Vbeta primers and 13 Jbeta primers. The table came from immunoSEQ multiplex PCR; TCRdb's copy has only in-frame clones and leaves some out. The table lists 150,000 to 200,000 clones, around 62% of them singletons. The V call is TRBV7-3, the J call TRBJ2-3, with D possibly TRBD2 on 5 matching bases. The material sequenced was PBMCs. This sequence was found in a man between 40 and 49 years old in good health and CMV-seronegative. Written as DNA, the CDR3 is TGTGCCAGCAGCTCCCCGGGGTGGCCAGATACGCAGTATTTT. Protein: CASSSPGWPDTQYF.